This is a list of T cell receptor beta chains from one sample in a study of patients and donors after allogeneic stem cell transplantation. One entry per CDR3 protein, called by TCRdb with MiXCR from the RT-PCR reads. The data hold about 960,000 distinct CDR3 sequences, with about a sixth observed a single time. The sequenced material came from blood, either unsorted or a sorted T cell fraction (not recorded which). These receptors were obtained from a human donor who was either an allogeneic HSCT recipient or a stem cell or donor lymphocyte infusion donor (not recorded which). It is not recorded whose cells these are; they may come from a transplant donor. Each CDR3 is given without its conserved first and last residue. The D gene is left open where the match is weak. The listing skips clone size in some rows; elsewhere it reads once, few, many or a size class.

J gene	V gene	clone size	D gene	CDR3 protein
TRBJ2-7	TRBV29-1	.	.	SVYGAGSSYEQY
TRBJ2-1	TRBV27	.	TRBD1	ASSAINRGRYDNEQF
TRBJ1-2	TRBV20-1	.	TRBD1	SARSDTGGSRGT
TRBJ2-1	TRBV20-1	many	.	SARRRDSYNEQF
TRBJ2-7	TRBV7-3	.	TRBD1	ASSSTGGGTYEQY
TRBJ2-1	TRBV29-1	few	TRBD1	SEAGTGDNEQF
TRBJ2-6	TRBV11-2	.	TRBD1	ASSSRDRPPPSGANVLT
TRBJ2-3	TRBV5-6	few	TRBD2	ASSYRLAGGGFTDTQY
TRBJ1-5	TRBV6-2/TRBV6-3	few	.	ASSRDAISNQPQH
TRBJ2-7	TRBV7-2	many	.	ASSLGGTSYYEQY
TRBJ2-5	TRBV15	few	.	ATSREGGGIYQETQY
TRBJ2-1	TRBV24-1	few	TRBD2	ATSGERESYNEQF
TRBJ2-5	TRBV12-3/TRBV12-4	many	.	ASSFWGQETQY
TRBJ2-3	TRBV20-1	few	TRBD2	SASSAGGLTDTQY
TRBJ1-2	TRBV20-1	.	.	SATTVNYGYT
TRBJ2-3	TRBV20-1	few	TRBD2	SARGRGLGLVTQY